These 10 T cell receptor beta chains originate from one sample sequenced in a study of CD8 T cells in Susac syndrome. Reverse transcription of roughly 0.5 to 1 ug RNA was carried out with random hexamers. TCRdb reprocessed the immunoSEQ multiplex PCR reads via MiXCR and lists one record per CDR3 protein. The sample yields 150,000 to 200,000 distinct CDR3 sequences, around 94% seen once. Sequencing was performed on CD4+ T cells from PBMCs. The receptors were sampled from a human donor in good health.

The chain is built from TRBV7-3 and TRBJ2-7, with D uncertain. Germline lookup yields CDR1 SGHTA and CDR2 FQGTGA. Between the trimmed V and J ends, which lost 2 bases and 2 bases, there was a span of 10 bases. CDR3 length: 14 residues. CDR3 nucleotide sequence: TGTGCCAGCAGCTTAGGCCCTACAACCTACGAGCAGTACTTC. Translated: CASSLGPTTYEQYF.

This clonotype was picked up one time. The V and J genes are TRBV5-1 and TRBJ2-5, with 7 positions matching TRBD1. Germline trimming cut 3 bases from V and 4 bases from J; bases unmatched to any gene: 6. This CDR3 is built from 14 residues. The germline V gene has CDR1 SGHRS and CDR2 YFSETQ. Here the CDR3 DNA reads TGCGCCAGCAGCTCTTCGGGACAGCCAGAGACCCAGTACTTC. This translates into CASSSSGQPETQYF.

This clonotype has a single count. The genes are TRBV20-1 and TRBJ1-2, with D possibly matching TRBD1 (5 bases). Trimming removed 5 bases at V and 6 bases at J, with 10 bases between. The CDR3 totals 11 residues. The germline gives CDR1 DFQATT, CDR2 SNEGSKA (reference sequence). This CDR3 reads CSADPRDGYTF. The CDR3 DNA sequence: TGCAGTGCTGACCCCAGGGATGGCTACACCTTC.

J is TRBJ1-1 and V is TRBV27, with 8 bases lining up with TRBD1. Per germline, CDR1 MNHEY and CDR2 SMNVEV (reference sequence). Trimming at V came to 2 bases and at J to 8 bases, leaving 1 base not matched to a gene. The CDR3 length is 12 residues. The CDR3 nucleotides are TGTGCCAGCAGTTTACGACAGGGGGAAGCTTTCTTT. It encodes CASSLRQGEAFF.

The V and J genes are TRBV20-1 and TRBJ1-1; perhaps TRBD1 as D (6 bases). The ends were cut back, 0 bases at V and 2 bases at J, with 10 bases in the middle. The CDR3 totals 14 residues. Germline V gene sequence: CDR1 DFQATT, CDR2 SNEGSKA (reference sequence). The CDR3 spells CSARDRTVNTEAFF. CDR3 in DNA: TGCAGTGCTAGAGATAGGACAGTTAACACTGAAGCTTTCTTT.

There are a few counts of this clonotype. This sequence joins TRBV15 and TRBJ2-7; no clear D gene. Germline V lookup: CDR1 LNHNV, CDR2 YYDKDF (reference sequence). V shed 0 bases and J shed 2 bases, with 5 bases lying between them. The CDR3 length is 13 residues. CDR3 bases: TGTGCCACCAGCAGAGATTTGGCCTACGAGCAGTACTTC. Its protein product is CATSRDLAYEQYF.

This clonotype appeared once. The V and J genes are TRBV5-1 and TRBJ1-6, with a possible D match to TRBD1 (5 bases). The CDR3 is made up of 14 amino acids. Trimming removed 4 bases from V and 7 bases from J, with 12 bases in between. CDR1 is SGHRS and CDR2 is YFSETQ in the germline V gene. CDR3 residues: CASSPREGNSPLHF. CDR3 sequence (DNA): TGCGCCAGCAGCCCCCGAGAGGGGAATTCACCCCTCCACTTT.

V and J are TRBV29-1 and TRBJ1-1; TRBD1 matches at 7 bases. Unmatched junction bases numbered 8, after V lost 5 bases and J lost 5 bases. Germline assignment: CDR1 SQVTM and CDR2 ANQGSEA. The CDR3 extends over 13 amino acids. DNA for the CDR3: TGCAGCGTTCTGGAGGGGGCAGGAACTGAAGCTTTCTTT. This encodes CSVLEGAGTEAFF.

The J gene is TRBJ2-1, the V gene TRBV6-5, with TRBD2 as a possible D gene (5 bases). V shed 5 bases and J shed 6 bases, with 17 bases lying between them. The CDR3 has 15 residues. Germline assignment: CDR1 MNHEY and CDR2 SVGAGI. CDR3 amino acids: CASSRGLASINEQFF. CDR3 DNA: TGTGCCAGCAGTCGCGGGCTAGCCTCGATCAATGAGCAGTTCTTC.

The rearrangement joins TRBV9 to TRBJ2-6; D unclear. CDR1 is SGDLS and CDR2 is YYNGEE in the germline V gene. V lost 3 bases and J lost 8, with 9 bases in between. CDR3 size: 13 residues. Written as DNA, the CDR3 is TGTGCCAGCAGCGCACTTGGTCCCAACGTCCTGACTTTC. Its translation: CASSALGPNVLTF. The entire variable domain, with the rest obtained from reference TRBV9 and TRBJ2-6, is as follows: DSGVTQTPKHLITATGQRVTLRCSPRSGDLSVYWYQQSLDQGLQFLIQYYNGEERAKGNILERFSAQQFPDLHSELNLSSLELGDSALYFCASSALGPNVLTFGAGSRLTVL.